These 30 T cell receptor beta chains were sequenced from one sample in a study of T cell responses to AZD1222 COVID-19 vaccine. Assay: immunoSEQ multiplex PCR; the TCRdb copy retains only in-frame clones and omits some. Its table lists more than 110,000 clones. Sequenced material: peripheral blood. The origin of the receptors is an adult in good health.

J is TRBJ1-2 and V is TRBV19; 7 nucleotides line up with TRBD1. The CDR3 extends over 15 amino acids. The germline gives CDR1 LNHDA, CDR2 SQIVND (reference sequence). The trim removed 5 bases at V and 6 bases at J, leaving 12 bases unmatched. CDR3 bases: TGTGCCAGTAGTGCCCCCCCCGGCAGGGGGAATGGCTACACCTTC. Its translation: CASSAPPGRGNGYTF.

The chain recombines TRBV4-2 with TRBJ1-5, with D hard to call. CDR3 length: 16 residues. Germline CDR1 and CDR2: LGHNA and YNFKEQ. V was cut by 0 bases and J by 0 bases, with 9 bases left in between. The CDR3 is CASSQDLGYSNQPQHF. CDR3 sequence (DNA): TGTGCCAGCAGCCAAGATCTGGGTTATAGCAATCAGCCCCAGCATTTT.

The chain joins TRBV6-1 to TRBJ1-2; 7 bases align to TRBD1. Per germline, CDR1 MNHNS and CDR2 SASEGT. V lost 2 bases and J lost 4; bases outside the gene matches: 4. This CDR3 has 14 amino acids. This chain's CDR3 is CASSERGQIYGYTF. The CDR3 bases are TGTGCCAGCAGTGAAAGGGGACAGATCTATGGCTACACCTTC.

DNA for the CDR3: TGTGCCAGCAGTGACCGGTACACCGGGGAGCTGTTTTTT. This sequence encodes CASSDRYTGELFF. This rearrangement joins TRBV6-4 to TRBJ2-2; D not resolved. The CDR3 runs 13 residues. The V gene's germline CDR1 is MRHNA and CDR2 SNTAGT. Deletions cut 2 bases from V and 3 bases from J, with 4 bases between.

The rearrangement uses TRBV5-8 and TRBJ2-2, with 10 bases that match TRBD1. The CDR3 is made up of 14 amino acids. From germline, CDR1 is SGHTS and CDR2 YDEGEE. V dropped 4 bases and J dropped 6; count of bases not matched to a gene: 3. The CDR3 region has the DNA TGTGCCAGCAGCATCGGGACAGGGGCCGGGGAGCTGTTTTTT. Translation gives CASSIGTGAGELFF.

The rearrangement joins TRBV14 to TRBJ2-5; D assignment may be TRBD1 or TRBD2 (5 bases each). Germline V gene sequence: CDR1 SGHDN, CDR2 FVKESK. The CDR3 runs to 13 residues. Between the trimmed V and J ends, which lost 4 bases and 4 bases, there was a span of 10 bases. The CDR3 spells CASSRRGAETQYF. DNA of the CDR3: TGTGCCAGCAGCCGTCGAGGGGCAGAGACCCAGTACTTC.

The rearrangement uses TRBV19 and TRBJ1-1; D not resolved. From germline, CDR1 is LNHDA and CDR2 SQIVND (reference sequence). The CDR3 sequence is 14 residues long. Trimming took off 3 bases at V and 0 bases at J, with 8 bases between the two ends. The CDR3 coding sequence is TGTGCCAGTAGTATCCAAGGTATGAACACTGAAGCTTTCTTT. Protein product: CASSIQGMNTEAFF.

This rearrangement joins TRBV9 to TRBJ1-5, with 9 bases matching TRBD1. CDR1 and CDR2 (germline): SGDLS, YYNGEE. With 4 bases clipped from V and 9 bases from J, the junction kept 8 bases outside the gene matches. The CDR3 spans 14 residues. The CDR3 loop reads CASSPQTGGWPQHF. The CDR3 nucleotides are TGTGCCAGCAGCCCACAGACAGGGGGTTGGCCCCAGCATTTT.

As DNA, the CDR3 is TGTGCCACCAGTGATCAAACAGGGCCGGGGACTGAAGCTTTCTTT. It translates to CATSDQTGPGTEAFF. The V and J genes are TRBV24-1 and TRBJ1-1; possibly TRBD1 for D (6 bases). The V and J ends lost 3 bases and 5 bases respectively, with 15 bases between them. This CDR3 region has 15 residues. CDR1 and CDR2 from the germline V gene are KGHDR and SFDVKD.

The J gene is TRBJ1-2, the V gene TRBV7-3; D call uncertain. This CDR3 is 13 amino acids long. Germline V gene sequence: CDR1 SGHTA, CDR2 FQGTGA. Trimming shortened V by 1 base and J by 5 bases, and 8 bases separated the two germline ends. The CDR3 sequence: CASSLNLGYGYTF. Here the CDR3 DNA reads TGTGCCAGCAGCTTAAATCTGGGATATGGCTACACCTTC.

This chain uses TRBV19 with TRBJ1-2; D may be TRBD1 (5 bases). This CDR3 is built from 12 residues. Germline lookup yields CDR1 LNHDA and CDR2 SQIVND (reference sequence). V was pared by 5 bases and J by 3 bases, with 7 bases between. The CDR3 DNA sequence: TGTGCCAGTAGTCGGGGGTACTATGGCTACACCTTC. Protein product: CASSRGYYGYTF.

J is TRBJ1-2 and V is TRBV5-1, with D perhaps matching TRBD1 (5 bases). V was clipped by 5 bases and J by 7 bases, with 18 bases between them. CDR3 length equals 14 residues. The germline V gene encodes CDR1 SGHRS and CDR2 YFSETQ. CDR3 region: CASSLTTEPSGYTF. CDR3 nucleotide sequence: TGCGCCAGCAGTTTAACGACAGAACCTTCTGGCTACACCTTC.

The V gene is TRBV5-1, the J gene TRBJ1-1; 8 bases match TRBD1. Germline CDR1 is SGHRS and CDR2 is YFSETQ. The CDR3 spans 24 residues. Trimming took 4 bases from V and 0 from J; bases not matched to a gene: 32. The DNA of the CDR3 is TGCGCCAGCAGCCGCCGGGCCACAATACCGGGACAGGTAGCCTCCTACGCAATGAACACTGAAGCTTTCTTT. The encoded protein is CASSRRATIPGQVASYAMNTEAFF. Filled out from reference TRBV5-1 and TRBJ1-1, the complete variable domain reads KAGVTQTPRYLIKTRGQQVTLSCSPISGHRSVSWYQQTPGQGLQFLFEYFSETQRNKGNFPGRFSGRQFSNSRSEMNVSTLELGDSALYLCASSRRATIPGQVASYAMNTEAFFGQGTRLTVV.

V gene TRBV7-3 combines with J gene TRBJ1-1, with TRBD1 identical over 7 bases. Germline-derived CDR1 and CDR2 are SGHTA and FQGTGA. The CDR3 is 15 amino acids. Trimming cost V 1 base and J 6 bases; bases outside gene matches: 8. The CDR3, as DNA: TGTGCCAGCAGCTTAAGTGCAGGGGGGTTCGCTGAAGCTTTCTTT. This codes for CASSLSAGGFAEAFF.

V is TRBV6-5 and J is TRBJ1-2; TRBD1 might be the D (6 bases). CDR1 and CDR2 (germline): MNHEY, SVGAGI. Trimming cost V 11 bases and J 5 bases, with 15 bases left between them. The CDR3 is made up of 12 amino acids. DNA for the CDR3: TGTGCCTCTAATCAGGGGAAATATGGCTACACCTTC. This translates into CASNQGKYGYTF.

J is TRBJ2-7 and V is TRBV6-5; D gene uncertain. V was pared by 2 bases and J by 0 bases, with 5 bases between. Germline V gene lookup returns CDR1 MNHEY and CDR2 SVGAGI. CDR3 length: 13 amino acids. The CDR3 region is CASSYAISYEQYF. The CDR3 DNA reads TGTGCCAGCAGTTACGCCATCTCCTACGAGCAGTACTTC.

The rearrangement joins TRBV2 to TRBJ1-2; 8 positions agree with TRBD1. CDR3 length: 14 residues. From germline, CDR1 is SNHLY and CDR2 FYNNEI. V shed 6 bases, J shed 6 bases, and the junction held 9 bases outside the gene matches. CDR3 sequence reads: CASRTTGVRDGYTF. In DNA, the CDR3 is TGTGCCAGCAGGACGACAGGGGTGCGAGATGGCTACACCTTC.

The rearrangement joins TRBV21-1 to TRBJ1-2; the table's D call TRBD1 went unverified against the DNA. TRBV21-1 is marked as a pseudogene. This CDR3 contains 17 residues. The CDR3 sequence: CASSSTPPNQVVYGYTF. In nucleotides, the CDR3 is TGTGCCAGCAGCTCCACTCCCCCGAACCAGGTGGTCTACGGCTACACCTTC.

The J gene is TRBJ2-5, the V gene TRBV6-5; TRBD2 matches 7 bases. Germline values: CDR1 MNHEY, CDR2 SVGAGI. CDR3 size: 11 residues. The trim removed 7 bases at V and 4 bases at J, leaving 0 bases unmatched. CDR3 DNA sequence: TGTGCCAGCACGGGGGGAGAGACCCAGTACTTC. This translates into CASTGGETQYF.

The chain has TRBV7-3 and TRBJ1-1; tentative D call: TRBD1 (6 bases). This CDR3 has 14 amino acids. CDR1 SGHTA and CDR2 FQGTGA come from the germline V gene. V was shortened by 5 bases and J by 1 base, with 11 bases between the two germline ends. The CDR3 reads CASSPTGSNTEAFF. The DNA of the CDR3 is TGTGCCAGCAGCCCGACAGGCTCGAACACTGAAGCTTTCTTT.

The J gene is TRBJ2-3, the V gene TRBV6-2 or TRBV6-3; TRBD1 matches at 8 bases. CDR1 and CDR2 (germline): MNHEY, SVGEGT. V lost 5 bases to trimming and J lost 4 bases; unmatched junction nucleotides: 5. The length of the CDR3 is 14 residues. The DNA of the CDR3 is TGTGCCAGCAGTGAGGACAGGGTAGCAGATACGCAGTATTTT. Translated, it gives CASSEDRVADTQYF.

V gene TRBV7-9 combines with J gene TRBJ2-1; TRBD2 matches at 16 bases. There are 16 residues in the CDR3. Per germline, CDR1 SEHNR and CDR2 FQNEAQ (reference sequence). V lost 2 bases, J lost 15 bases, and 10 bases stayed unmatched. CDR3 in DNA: TGTGCCAGCAGCTTAACTATGGGACTAGCGGGGGGGCTTACGTTCTTC. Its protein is CASSLTMGLAGGLTFF.

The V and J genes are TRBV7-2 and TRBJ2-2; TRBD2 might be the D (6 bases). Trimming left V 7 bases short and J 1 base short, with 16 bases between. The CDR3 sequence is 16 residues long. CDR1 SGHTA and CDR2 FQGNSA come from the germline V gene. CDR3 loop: CASNLHAGRNTGELFF. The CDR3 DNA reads TGTGCCAGCAACCTACACGCGGGGAGGAACACCGGGGAGCTGTTTTTT.

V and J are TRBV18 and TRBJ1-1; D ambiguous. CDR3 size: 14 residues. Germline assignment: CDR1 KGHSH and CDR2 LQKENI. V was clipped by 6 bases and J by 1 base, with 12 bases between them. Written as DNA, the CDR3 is TGTGCCAGCTCCCCCTCGGGGAGGAACACTGAAGCTTTCTTT. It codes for CASSPSGRNTEAFF. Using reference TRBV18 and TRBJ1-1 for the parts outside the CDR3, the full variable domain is NAGVMQNPRHLVRRRGQEARLRCSPMKGHSHVYWYRQLPEEGLKFMVYLQKENIIDESGMPKERFSAEFPKEGPSILRIQQVVRGDSAAYFCASSPSGRNTEAFFGQGTRLTVV.

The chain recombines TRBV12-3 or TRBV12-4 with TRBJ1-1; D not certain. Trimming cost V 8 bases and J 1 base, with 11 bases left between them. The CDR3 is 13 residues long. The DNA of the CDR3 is TGTGCCAGCTCGGTATTTACGAACACTGAAGCTTTCTTT. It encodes CASSVFTNTEAFF.

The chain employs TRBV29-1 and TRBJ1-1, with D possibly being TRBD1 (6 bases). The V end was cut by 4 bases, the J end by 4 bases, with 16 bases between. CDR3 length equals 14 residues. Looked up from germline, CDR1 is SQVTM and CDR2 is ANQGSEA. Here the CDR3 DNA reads TGCAGCGTTGGTACGACAGGCAAGGGCACTGAAGCTTTCTTT. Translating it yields CSVGTTGKGTEAFF.

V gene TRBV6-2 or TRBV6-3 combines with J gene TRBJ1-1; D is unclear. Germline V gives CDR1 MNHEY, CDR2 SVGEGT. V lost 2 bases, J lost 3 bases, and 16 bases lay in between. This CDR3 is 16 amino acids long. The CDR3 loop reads CASSYAGVGGDTEAFF. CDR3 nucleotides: TGTGCCAGCAGTTACGCGGGCGTTGGTGGGGACACTGAAGCTTTCTTT.

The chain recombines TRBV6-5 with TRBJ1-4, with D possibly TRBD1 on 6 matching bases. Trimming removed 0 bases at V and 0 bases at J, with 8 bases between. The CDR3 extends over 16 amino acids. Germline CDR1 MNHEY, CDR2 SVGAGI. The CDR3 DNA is TGTGCCAGCAGTTACTCGGGACACTCAACTAATGAAAAACTGTTTTTT. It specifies CASSYSGHSTNEKLFF.

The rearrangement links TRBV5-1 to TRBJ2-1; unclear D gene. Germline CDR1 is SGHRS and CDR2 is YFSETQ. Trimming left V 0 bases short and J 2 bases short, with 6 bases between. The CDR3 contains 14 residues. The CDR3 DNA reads TGCGCCAGCAGCTTGGGCGGCCCCTACAATGAGCAGTTCTTC. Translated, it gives CASSLGGPYNEQFF.

The CDR3, as DNA: TGTGCCAGCAGCGAGGGCCCAGGCAACTATGGCTACACCTTC. Residues: CASSEGPGNYGYTF. The V gene is TRBV6-5, the J gene TRBJ1-2; the D is unclear. The CDR3 runs to 14 residues. Germline assignment: CDR1 MNHEY and CDR2 SVGAGI. V was pared by 6 bases and J by 2 bases, with 13 bases between.